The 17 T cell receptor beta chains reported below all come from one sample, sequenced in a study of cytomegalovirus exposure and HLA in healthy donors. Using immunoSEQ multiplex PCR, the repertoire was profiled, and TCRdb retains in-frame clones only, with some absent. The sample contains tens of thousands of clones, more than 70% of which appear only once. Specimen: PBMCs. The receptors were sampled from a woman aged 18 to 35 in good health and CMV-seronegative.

CDR3 bases: TGTGCCAGCAGCTCCCAGACCTACGAGCAGTACTTC. Amino acid sequence: CASSSQTYEQYF. The V call is TRBV5-8, the J call TRBJ2-7; the D is unclear. V was pared by 3 bases and J by 2 bases, with 6 bases between. The CDR3 totals 12 residues. Germline V gene sequence: CDR1 SGHTS, CDR2 YDEGEE.

The CDR3 is CASRDPGTGREQYF. CDR3 nucleotides: TGTGCCAGCAGGGATCCCGGGACAGGGCGGGAGCAGTACTTC. The chain employs TRBV6-1 and TRBJ2-7; 9 bases line up with TRBD1. V shed 6 bases, J shed 7 bases, and the junction held 10 bases outside the gene matches. This CDR3 has 14 amino acids. Germline CDR1 is MNHNS and CDR2 is SASEGT.

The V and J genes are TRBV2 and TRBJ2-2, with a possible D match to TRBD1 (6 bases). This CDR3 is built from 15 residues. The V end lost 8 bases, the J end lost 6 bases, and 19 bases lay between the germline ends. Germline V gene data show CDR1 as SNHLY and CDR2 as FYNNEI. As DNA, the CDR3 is TGTGCCAGCTCAGAGGGGCAGGGGAGTTCCGGGGAGCTGTTTTTT. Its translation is CASSEGQGSSGELFF.

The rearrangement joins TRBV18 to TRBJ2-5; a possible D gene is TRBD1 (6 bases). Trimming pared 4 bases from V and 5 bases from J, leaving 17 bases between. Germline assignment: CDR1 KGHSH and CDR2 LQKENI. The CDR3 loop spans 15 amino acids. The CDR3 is CASSLQDSRRETQYF. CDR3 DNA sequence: TGTGCCAGCTCACTACAGGACAGCCGACGGGAGACCCAGTACTTC.

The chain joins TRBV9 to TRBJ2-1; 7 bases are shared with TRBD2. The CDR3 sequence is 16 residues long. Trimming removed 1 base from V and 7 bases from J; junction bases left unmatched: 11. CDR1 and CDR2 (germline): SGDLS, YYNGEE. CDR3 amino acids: CASSVPFLTGGNEQFF. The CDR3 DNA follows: TGTGCCAGCAGCGTACCTTTCCTCACGGGGGGAAATGAGCAGTTCTTC.

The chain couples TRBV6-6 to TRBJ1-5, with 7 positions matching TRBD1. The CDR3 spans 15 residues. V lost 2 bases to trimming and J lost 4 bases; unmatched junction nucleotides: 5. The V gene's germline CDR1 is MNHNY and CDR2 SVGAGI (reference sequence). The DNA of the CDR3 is TGTGCCAGCAGTTACGTAGGACAGGAGAATCAGCCCCAGCATTTT. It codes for CASSYVGQENQPQHF.

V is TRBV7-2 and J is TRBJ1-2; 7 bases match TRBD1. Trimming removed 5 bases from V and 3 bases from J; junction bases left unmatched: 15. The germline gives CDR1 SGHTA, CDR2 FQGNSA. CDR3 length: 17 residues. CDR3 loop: CASSPRDSQNLDYGYTF. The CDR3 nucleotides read TGTGCCAGCAGCCCCCGGGACAGCCAAAATTTGGACTATGGCTACACCTTC.

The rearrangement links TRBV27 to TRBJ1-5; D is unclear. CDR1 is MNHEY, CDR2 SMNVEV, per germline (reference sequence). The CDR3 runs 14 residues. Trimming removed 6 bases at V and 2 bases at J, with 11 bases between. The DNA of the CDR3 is TGTGCCAGCAGCGATCTAGCTGGCAATCAGCCCCAGCATTTT. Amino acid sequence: CASSDLAGNQPQHF.

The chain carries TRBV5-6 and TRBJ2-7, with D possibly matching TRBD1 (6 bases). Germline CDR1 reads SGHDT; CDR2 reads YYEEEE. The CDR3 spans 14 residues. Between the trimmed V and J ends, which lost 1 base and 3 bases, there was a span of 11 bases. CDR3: CASSLWLRGYEQYF. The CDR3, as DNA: TGTGCCAGCAGCTTGTGGCTCAGGGGCTACGAGCAGTACTTC.

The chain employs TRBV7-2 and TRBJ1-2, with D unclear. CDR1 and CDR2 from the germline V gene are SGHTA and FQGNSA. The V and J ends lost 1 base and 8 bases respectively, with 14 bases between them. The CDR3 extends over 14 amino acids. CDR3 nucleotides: TGTGCCAGCAGCTTAGGGGAGGGCTTATCAGGCTACACCTTC. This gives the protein CASSLGEGLSGYTF.

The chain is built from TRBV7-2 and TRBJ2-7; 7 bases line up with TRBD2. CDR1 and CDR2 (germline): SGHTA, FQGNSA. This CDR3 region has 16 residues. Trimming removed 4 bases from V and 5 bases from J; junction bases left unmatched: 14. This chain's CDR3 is CASSSTPGGGDHEQYF. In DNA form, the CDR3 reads TGTGCCAGCAGCTCCACTCCGGGTGGGGGGGATCACGAGCAGTACTTC.

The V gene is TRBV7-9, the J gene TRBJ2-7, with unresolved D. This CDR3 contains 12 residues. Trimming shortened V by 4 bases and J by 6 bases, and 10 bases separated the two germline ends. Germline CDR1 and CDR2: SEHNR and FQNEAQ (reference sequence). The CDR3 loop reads CASSSSASEQYF. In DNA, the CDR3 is TGTGCCAGCAGCTCAAGTGCGTCCGAGCAGTACTTC.

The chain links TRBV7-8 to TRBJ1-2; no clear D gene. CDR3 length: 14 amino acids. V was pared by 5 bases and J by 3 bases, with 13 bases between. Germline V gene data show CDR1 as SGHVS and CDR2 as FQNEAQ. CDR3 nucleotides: TGTGCCAGCAGCCCCTCAGGCAGTTACTATGGCTACACCTTC. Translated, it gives CASSPSGSYYGYTF.

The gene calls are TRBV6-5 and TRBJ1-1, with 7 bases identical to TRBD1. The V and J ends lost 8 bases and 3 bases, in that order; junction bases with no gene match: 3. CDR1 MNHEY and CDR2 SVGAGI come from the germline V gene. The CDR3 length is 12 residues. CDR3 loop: CASGTAYTEAFF. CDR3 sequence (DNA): TGTGCCAGCGGGACAGCTTACACTGAAGCTTTCTTT.

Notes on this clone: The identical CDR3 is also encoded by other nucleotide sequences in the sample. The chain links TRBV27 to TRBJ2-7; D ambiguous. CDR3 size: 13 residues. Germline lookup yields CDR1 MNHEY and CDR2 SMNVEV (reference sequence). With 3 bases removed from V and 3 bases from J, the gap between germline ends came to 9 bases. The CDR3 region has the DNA TGTGCCAGCAGTTTCGGCTCAGGCTACGAGCAGTACTTC. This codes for CASSFGSGYEQYF.

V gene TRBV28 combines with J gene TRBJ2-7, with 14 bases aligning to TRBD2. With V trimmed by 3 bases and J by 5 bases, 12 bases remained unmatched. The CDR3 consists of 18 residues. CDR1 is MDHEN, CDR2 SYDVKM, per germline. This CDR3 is CASSFPRGLAGGLHEQYF. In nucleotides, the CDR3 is TGTGCCAGCAGTTTCCCTCGCGGACTAGCGGGAGGACTCCACGAGCAGTACTTC.

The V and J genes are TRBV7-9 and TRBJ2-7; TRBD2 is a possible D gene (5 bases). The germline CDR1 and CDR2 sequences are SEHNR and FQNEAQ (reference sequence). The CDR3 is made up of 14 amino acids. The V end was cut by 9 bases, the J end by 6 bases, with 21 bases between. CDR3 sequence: CASTKGRDSSEQYF. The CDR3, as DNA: TGTGCCAGTACAAAAGGTCGGGATAGTTCCGAGCAGTACTTC.